Each of the 9 T cell receptor beta chains below was sequenced from the same sample in a study of PD-L1 blockade in urothelial cancer. This table comes from immunoSEQ multiplex PCR, and its TCRdb copy is limited to in-frame clones, with some not included. The table includes 45,000 to 50,000 clones, approximately 88% detected once. This material consisted of PBMCs, taken around atezolizumab (anti-PD-L1) treatment. These receptors all stem from a man older than 75 with urothelial cancer.

This chain links TRBV11-2 with TRBJ2-4; D is perhaps TRBD2 (5 bases). The germline V gene encodes CDR1 SGHAT and CDR2 FQNNGV. The CDR3 extends over 13 amino acids. Trimming took off 4 bases at V and 9 bases at J, with 13 bases between the two ends. The CDR3 region is CASSSSLAGIQYF. In DNA, the CDR3 is TGTGCCAGCAGCTCTAGCCTAGCAGGCATTCAGTACTTC.

This clone was seen a handful of times. V is TRBV30 and J is TRBJ1-1; D is unresolved. With 2 bases removed from V and 6 bases from J, the gap between germline ends came to 13 bases. CDR3 length: 13 amino acids. Per germline, CDR1 GTSNPN and CDR2 SVGIG (reference sequence). CDR3 region: CAWSRPGWAEAFF. In nucleotides, the CDR3 is TGTGCCTGGAGTAGGCCGGGGTGGGCTGAAGCTTTCTTT.

The chain carries TRBV6-5 and TRBJ2-4; tentative D call: TRBD2 (6 bases). The V gene's germline CDR1 is MNHEY and CDR2 SVGAGI. CDR3 length: 15 amino acids. The V and J ends lost 0 bases and 4 bases respectively, with 10 bases between them. Here the CDR3 reads CASSYSLGGKNIQYF. Here the CDR3 DNA reads TGTGCCAGCAGTTACTCCCTTGGGGGGAAAAACATTCAGTACTTC.

This chain connects TRBV7-2 to TRBJ2-5; 8 nucleotides agree with TRBD2. V trimming: 4 bases; J trimming: 9 bases; junction bases outside the gene matches: 13. The CDR3 loop spans 15 amino acids. Germline CDR1 and CDR2: SGHTA and FQGNSA. This CDR3 is CASSYEAGEGSSQYF. The CDR3 DNA follows: TGTGCCAGCAGCTATGAAGCGGGGGAGGGCTCATCCCAGTACTTC. The entire variable domain, with the rest obtained from reference TRBV7-2 and TRBJ2-5, is as follows: GAGVSQSPSNKVTEKGKDVELRCDPISGHTALYWYRQSLGQGLEFLIYFQGNSAPDKSGLPSDRFSAERTGGSVSTLTIQRTQQEDSAVYLCASSYEAGEGSSQYFGPGTRLLVL.

The rearrangement joins TRBV27 to TRBJ1-2; TRBD1 matches at 9 bases. The CDR3 has 16 residues. From germline, CDR1 is MNHEY and CDR2 SMNVEV (reference sequence). V trimming: 2 bases; J trimming: 5 bases; junction bases outside the gene matches: 9. The CDR3 protein is CASSLRGQGGAYGYTF. Here the CDR3 DNA reads TGTGCCAGCAGTTTACGGGGACAGGGCGGCGCGTATGGCTACACCTTC.

The chain is built from TRBV27 and TRBJ1-2; TRBD1 matches at 9 bases. The CDR3 has 15 residues. CDR1 MNHEY and CDR2 SMNVEV come from the germline V gene (reference sequence). The V and J ends lost 1 base and 5 bases, in that order; junction bases with no gene match: 5. CDR3 region: CASSLLSGTGYGYTF. DNA of the CDR3: TGTGCCAGCAGTTTATTGTCCGGGACAGGGTATGGCTACACCTTC.

This clone was counted a single time. The CDR3 DNA is TGTGCCAGCAGCCCGAGGCCCCAAAAGGCCCTCAATGAGCAGTTCTTC. Protein product: CASSPRPQKALNEQFF. The chain has TRBV9 and TRBJ2-1; no clear D. The V gene lost 4 bases and the J gene lost 6 bases, with 20 bases spanning the gap. The CDR3 length is 16 residues. Germline CDR1 SGDLS, CDR2 YYNGEE.

This chain links TRBV2 with TRBJ2-1, with a possible D match to TRBD1 (6 bases). This CDR3 contains 15 residues. The V end lost 6 bases, the J end lost 4 bases, and 16 bases lay between the germline ends. From germline, CDR1 is SNHLY and CDR2 FYNNEI. CDR3 sequence reads: CASSDRQAEYNEQFF. DNA for the CDR3: TGTGCCAGCAGCGACCGACAGGCGGAATACAATGAGCAGTTCTTC.

This chain joins TRBV5-4 and TRBJ2-5; 10 positions agree with TRBD2. CDR3 size: 19 residues. The junction had 16 bases not matched to a gene; V was cut back by 0 bases and J by 5 bases. The germline V gene has CDR1 SGHNT and CDR2 YYREEE (reference sequence). The CDR3 reads CASSLGSGRAAGDSETQYF. The CDR3 bases are TGTGCCAGCAGCTTGGGGAGCGGGAGGGCCGCGGGTGATTCCGAGACCCAGTACTTC.